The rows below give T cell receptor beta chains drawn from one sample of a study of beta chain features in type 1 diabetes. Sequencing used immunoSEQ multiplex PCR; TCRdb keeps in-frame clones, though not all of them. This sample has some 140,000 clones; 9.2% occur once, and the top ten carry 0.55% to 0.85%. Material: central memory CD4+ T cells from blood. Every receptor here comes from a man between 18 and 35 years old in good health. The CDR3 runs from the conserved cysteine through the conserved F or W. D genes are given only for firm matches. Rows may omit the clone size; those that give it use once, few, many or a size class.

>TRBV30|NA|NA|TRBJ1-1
CAWSLKPNTEAFF
TGTGCCTGGAGTCTCAAGCCCAACACTGAAGCTTTCTTT
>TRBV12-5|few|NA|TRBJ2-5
CASGLSNQETQYF
TGTGCTAGTGGTTTGAGCAACCAAGAGACCCAGTACTTC
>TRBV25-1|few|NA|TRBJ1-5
CASTTAGGVSNQPQHF
TGTGCCAGCACCACGGCGGGGGGAGTAAGCAATCAGCCCCAGCATTTT
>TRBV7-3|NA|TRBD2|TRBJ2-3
CASAGGRGDTQYF
TGTGCCAGCGCGGGGGGCCGGGGAGATACGCAGTATTTT
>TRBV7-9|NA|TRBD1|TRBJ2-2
CASRSLGTDNTGELFF
TGTGCCAGCAGATCACTCGGGACAGATAACACCGGGGAGCTGTTTTTT
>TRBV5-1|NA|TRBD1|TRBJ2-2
CASSGTGRTGELFF
TGCGCCAGCTCCGGGACAGGTCGGACCGGGGAGCTGTTTTTT
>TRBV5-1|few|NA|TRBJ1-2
CASSLDINYGYTF
TGCGCCAGCAGCTTGGATATTAACTATGGCTACACCTTC
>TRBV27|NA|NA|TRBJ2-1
CASSSRHGNEQFF
TGTGCCAGCAGTTCCCGACATGGCAATGAGCAGTTCTTC
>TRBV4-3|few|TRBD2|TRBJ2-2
CASSHVYGGGAGELFF
TGCGCCAGCAGCCATGTGTATGGCGGGGGGGCCGGGGAGCTGTTTTTT
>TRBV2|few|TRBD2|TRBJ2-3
CASRSGGGADTQYF
TGTGCCAGCAGGAGCGGGGGGGGCGCAGATACGCAGTATTTT
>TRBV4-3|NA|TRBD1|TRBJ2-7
CASSQADRVEQYF
TGCGCCAGCAGCCAAGCGGACAGGGTCGAGCAGTACTTC
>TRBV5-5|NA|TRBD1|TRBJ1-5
CASSDRGNQPQHF
TGTGCCAGCAGCGACAGGGGCAATCAGCCCCAGCATTTT
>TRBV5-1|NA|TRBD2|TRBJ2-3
CASSQTSDPGGTQYF
TGCGCCAGCAGCCAAACTAGCGATCCCGGAGGAACGCAGTATTTT
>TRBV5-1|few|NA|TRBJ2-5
CASSLEPRETQYF
TGCGCCAGCAGCTTGGAGCCACGAGAGACCCAGTACTTC
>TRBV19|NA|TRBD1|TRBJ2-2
CASSDLGTGNTGELFF
TGTGCCAGTAGTGACCTTGGGACAGGGAACACCGGGGAGCTGTTTTTT
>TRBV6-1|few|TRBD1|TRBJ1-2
CASSERSWTGDGYTF
TGTGCCAGCAGTGAAAGATCCTGGACAGGGGATGGCTACACCTTC
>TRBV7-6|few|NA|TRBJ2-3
CASSLSTFEALTSTDTQYF
TGTGCCAGCAGCTTAAGCACCTTTGAGGCGTTAACTAGCACAGATACGCAGTATTTT
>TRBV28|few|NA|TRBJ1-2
CASSLFPDSLRGYTF
TGTGCCAGCAGTTTATTTCCTGACTCTTTGAGGGGCTACACCTTC
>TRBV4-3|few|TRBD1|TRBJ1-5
CASSQNRGQPQHF
TGCGCCAGCAGCCAGAACAGGGGGCAGCCCCAGCATTTT
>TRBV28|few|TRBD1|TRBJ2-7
CASRPGTGSGEQYF
TGTGCCAGCAGACCCGGGACAGGGAGCGGCGAGCAGTACTTC
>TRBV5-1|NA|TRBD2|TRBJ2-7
CASSLGEGYEQYF
TGCGCCAGCAGCTTGGGGGAGGGGTACGAGCAGTACTTC
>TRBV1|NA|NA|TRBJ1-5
CTSSQDPTAFPSGSNQPQHF
TGCACCAGCAGCCAAGACCCGACAGCATTTCCATCAGGTAGCAATCAGCCCCAGCATTTT
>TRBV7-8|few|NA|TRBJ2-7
CASSFAEAYEQYF
TGTGCCAGCAGCTTTGCAGAGGCCTACGAGCAGTACTTC
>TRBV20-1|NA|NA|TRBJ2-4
CSVPDSNIQYF
TGCAGTGTCCCCGACAGTAACATTCAGTACTTC
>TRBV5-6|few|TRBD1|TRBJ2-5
CASSTTGSQETQYF
TGTGCCAGCAGCACGACAGGGTCCCAAGAGACCCAGTACTTC
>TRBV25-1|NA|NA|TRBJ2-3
CASSARRGRADTQYF
TGTGCCAGCAGTGCAAGGCGAGGGCGCGCAGATACGCAGTATTTT
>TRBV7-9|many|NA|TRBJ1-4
CASSLRQVVDEKLFF
TGTGCCAGCAGCCTTCGACAGGTGGTAGATGAAAAACTGTTTTTT
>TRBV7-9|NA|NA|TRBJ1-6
CASSLEQNNSPLHF
TGTGCCAGCAGCTTAGAACAGAATAATTCACCCCTCCACTTT
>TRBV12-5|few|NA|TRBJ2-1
CASGAEGDEQFF
TGTGCTAGTGGTGCTGAGGGGGATGAGCAGTTCTTC
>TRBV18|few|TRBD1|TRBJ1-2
CASSPLTGANYGYTF
TGTGCCAGCTCACCTTTGACAGGGGCTAACTATGGCTACACCTTC
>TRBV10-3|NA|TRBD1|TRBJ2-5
CASSFRQGPLLETQYF
TGTGCCAGCAGTTTTCGACAGGGCCCCCTATTAGAGACCCAGTACTTC
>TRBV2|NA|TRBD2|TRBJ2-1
CASSERAGGLNEQFF
TGTGCCAGCAGTGAAAGAGCGGGGGGGCTAAATGAGCAGTTCTTC
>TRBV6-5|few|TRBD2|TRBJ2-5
CASRRGEEETQYF
TGTGCCAGCCGGCGGGGGGAGGAAGAGACCCAGTACTTC